This T cell receptor (beta chain) is from a study of Ad26.COV2.S vaccination and SARS-CoV-2 variants. Germline lookup yields CDR1 SEHNR and CDR2 FQNEAQ (reference sequence). The CDR3 has 16 residues. The junction had 12 bases not matched to a gene; V was cut back by 5 bases and J by 3 bases. Assay: immunoSEQ multiplex PCR; the TCRdb copy retains only in-frame clones and omits some. The sample lists fewer than 400,000 clones, about 90% occurring once. This clone occurred once. The sample's treatment: some 19 received Ad26.COV2.S at low or high dose, single or two shots; a few received placebo; per-sample allocation not given. The study sampled participants on day 63 after the first vaccine or placebo injection.

This sequence was found in a person aged 18-65 years who received the Ad26.COV2.S COVID-19 vaccine or a placebo. The sequenced sample was peripheral blood, obtained in a trial of Ad26.COV2.S vaccine versus placebo. The chain recombines TRBV7-9 with TRBJ1-2, with TRBD1 matching over 7 bases. CDR3 DNA sequence: TGTGCCAGCAGCGTAGTTCCATCGGGGACAGACTATGGCTACACCTTC. Protein: CASSVVPSGTDYGYTF.